This T cell receptor (beta chain) was identified in a study of PD-1 blockade in mismatch repair-deficient tumors. Study in general: Patients had around 11 mismatch repair-deficient cancer types and were previously treated and progressing.

This CDR3 contains 14 residues. V was cut by 5 bases and J by 7 bases, with 14 bases left in between. Germline CDR1 reads SGHTA; CDR2 reads FQGTGA. All patients were mismatch repair deficient, assessed by either PCR or immunohistochemistry. Clones were read by immunoSEQ multiplex PCR, and TCRdb kept only the in-frame ones, dropping some. Here the sample spans tens of thousands of clones, about 84% being singletons. The rearrangement uses TRBV7-3 and TRBJ2-2, with D tentatively TRBD2 (5 bases). Source: peripheral blood, taken 12 weeks after starting pembrolizumab. This sequence was found in an adult with mismatch repair-deficient cancer. DNA of the CDR3: TGTGCCAGCAGCCCTAGCAGGACGGGCGGGGAGCTGTTTTTT. Protein sequence: CASSPSRTGGELFF.